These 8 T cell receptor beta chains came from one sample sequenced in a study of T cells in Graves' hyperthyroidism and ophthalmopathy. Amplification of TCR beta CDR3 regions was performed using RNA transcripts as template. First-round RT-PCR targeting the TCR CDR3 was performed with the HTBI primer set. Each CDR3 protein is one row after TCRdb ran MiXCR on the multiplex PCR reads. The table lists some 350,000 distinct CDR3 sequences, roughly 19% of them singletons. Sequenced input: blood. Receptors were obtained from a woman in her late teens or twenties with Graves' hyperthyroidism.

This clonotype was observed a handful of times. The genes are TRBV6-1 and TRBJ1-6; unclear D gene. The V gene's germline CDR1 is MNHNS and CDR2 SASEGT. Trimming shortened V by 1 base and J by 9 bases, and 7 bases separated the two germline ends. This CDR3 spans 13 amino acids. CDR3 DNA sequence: TGTGCCAGCAGTGAAGGCTTTCCTTCACCCCTCCACTTT. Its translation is CASSEGFPSPLHF.

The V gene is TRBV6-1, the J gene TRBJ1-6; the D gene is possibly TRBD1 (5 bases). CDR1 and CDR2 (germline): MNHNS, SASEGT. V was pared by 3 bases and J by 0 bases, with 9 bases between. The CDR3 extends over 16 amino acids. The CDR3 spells CASSDRQGSYNSPLHF. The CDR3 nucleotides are TGTGCCAGCAGTGATCGCCAGGGCTCCTATAATTCACCCCTCCACTTT.

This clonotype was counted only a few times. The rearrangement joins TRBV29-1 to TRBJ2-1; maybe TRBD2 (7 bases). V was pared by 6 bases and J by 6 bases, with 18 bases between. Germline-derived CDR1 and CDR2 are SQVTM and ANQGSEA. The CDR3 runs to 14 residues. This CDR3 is CSVLAPGGFNEQFF. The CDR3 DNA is TGCAGCGTCCTAGCACCGGGGGGCTTCAATGAGCAGTTCTTC.

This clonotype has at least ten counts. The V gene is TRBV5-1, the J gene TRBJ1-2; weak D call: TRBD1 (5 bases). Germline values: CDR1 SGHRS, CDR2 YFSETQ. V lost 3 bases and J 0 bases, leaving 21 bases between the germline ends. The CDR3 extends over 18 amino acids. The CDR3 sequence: CASSSQRARGPTNYGYTF. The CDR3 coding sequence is TGCGCCAGCAGCTCCCAGCGAGCCCGGGGCCCTACTAACTATGGCTACACCTTC.

The CDR3 region is CASTLMGGGNTIYF. CDR3 bases: TGTGCCAGCACCCTCATGGGCGGTGGAAACACCATATATTTT. V and J are TRBV12-3 or TRBV12-4 and TRBJ1-3; D unclear. Trimming took off 7 bases at V and 3 bases at J, with 13 bases between the two ends. The CDR3 has 14 residues.

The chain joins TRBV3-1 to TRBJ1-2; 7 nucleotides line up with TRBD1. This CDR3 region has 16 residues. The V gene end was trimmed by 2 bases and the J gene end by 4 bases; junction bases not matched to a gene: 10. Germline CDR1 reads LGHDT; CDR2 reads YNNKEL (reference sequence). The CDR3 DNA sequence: TGTGCCAGCAGCCAACAGGCAGGGGGGGGCCTCTATGGCTACACCTTC. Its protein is CASSQQAGGGLYGYTF.

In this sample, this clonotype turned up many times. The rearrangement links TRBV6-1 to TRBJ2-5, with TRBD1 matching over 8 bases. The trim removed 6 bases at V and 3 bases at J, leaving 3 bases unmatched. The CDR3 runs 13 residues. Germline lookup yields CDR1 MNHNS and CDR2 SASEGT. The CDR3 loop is CASRTTGEETQYF. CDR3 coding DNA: TGTGCCAGCAGGACGACAGGGGAAGAGACCCAGTACTTC.

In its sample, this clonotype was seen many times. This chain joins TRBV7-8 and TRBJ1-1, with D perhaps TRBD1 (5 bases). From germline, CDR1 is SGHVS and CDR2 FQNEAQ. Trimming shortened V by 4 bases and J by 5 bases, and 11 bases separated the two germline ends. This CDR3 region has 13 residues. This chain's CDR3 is CASSSRWGTEAFF. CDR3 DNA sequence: TGTGCCAGCAGCTCCCGCTGGGGGACTGAAGCTTTCTTT.